The source of this T cell receptor beta chain is a study of blood T cell repertoires in COVID-19. In germline, CDR1 is SGHTA, CDR2 FQGNSA. This CDR3 comprises 14 residues. V lost 5 bases and J 4 bases, leaving 15 bases between the germline ends. Repertoires were generated with immunoSEQ multiplex PCR, while TCRdb's copy carries only in-frame clones and drops some. The table includes about 200,000 clones, 82% detected once. The table lists this clone with a few counts. Sequenced material: peripheral blood. This receptor was identified in a woman between 40 and 50 years old with acute or convalescent COVID-19. The chain is built from TRBV7-2 and TRBJ2-7; TRBD1 might be the D (5 bases). In DNA form, the CDR3 reads TGTGCCAGCAGCCTGGGATCGAACAGGTACGAGCAGTACTTC. Protein product: CASSLGSNRYEQYF.